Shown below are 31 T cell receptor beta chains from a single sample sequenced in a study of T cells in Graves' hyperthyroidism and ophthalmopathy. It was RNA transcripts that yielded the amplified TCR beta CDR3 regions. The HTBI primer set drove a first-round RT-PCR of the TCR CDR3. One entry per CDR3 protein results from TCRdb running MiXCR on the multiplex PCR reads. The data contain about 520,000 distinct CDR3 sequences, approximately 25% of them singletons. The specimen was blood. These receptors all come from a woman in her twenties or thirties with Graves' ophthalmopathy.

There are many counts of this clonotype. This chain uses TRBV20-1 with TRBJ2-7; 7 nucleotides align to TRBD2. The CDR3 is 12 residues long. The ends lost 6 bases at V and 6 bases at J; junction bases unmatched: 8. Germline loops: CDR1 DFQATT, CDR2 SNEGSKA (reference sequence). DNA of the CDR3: TGCAGTGCCCGAGGGAGGGTTCTCGAGCAGTACTTC. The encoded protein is CSARGRVLEQYF.

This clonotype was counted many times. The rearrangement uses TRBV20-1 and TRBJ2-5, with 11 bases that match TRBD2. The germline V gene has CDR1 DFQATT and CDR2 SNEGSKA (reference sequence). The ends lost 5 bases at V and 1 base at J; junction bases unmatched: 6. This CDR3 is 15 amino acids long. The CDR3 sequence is CSAVPLAGGQETQYF. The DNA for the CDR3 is TGCAGTGCTGTCCCGCTAGCGGGGGGCCAAGAGACCCAGTACTTC.

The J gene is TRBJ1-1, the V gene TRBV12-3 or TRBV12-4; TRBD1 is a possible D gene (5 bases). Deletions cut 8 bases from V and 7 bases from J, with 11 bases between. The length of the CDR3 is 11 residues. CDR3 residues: CASGLGVEAFF. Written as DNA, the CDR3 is TGTGCCAGCGGGTTGGGGGTTGAAGCTTTCTTT.

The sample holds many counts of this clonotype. The CDR3 protein is CASSFVPGQGTYGYTF. In nucleotides, the CDR3 is TGTGCCAGCAGCTTCGTCCCGGGACAGGGGACCTATGGCTACACCTTC. The rearrangement links TRBV7-8 to TRBJ1-2; 10 bases map to TRBD1. This CDR3 contains 16 residues. Unmatched junction bases numbered 8, after V lost 3 bases and J lost 4 bases. Germline V CDR1 and CDR2: SGHVS, FQNEAQ.

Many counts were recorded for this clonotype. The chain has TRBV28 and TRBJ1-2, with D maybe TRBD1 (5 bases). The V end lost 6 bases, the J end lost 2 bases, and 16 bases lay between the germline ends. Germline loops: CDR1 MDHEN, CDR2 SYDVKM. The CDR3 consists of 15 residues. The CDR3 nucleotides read TGTGCCAGCAGCCCCGCGGGAGGGGTAAACTATGGCTACACCTTC. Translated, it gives CASSPAGGVNYGYTF.

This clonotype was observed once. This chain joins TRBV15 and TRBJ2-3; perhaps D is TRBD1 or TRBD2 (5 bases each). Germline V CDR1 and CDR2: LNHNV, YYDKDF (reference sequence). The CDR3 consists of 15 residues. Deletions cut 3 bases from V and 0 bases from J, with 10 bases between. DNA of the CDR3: TGTGCCACCAGCAGTACGGGACGTAGCACAGATACGCAGTATTTT. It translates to CATSSTGRSTDTQYF.

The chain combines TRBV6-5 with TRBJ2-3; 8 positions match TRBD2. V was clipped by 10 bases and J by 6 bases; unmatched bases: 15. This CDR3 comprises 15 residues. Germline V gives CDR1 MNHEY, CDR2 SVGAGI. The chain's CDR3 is CAIRYSPRGGDTQYF. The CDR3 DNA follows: TGTGCCATCAGATACTCCCCCCGGGGGGGCGATACGCAGTATTTT.

The CDR3, as DNA: TGTGCCACCAGCAGAGAAGTACAGGGCACTGAAGCTTTCTTT. Amino acids: CATSREVQGTEAFF. This chain uses TRBV15 with TRBJ1-1; TRBD1 is a possible D gene (6 bases). This CDR3 has 14 amino acids. Germline V gene data show CDR1 as LNHNV and CDR2 as YYDKDF (reference sequence). V lost 0 bases and J 4 bases, leaving 9 bases between the germline ends.

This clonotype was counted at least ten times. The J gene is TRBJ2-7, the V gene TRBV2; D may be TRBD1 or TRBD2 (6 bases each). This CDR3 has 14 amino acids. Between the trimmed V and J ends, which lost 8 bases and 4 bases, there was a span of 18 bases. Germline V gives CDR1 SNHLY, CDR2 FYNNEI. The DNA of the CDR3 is TGTGCCAGCGGTACGGGGGCTAATGAGTACGAGCAGTACTTC. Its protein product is CASGTGANEYEQYF.

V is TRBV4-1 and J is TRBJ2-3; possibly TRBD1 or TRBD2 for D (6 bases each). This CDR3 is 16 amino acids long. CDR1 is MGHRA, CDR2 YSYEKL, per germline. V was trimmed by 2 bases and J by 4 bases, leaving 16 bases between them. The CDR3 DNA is TGCGCCAGCAGCCAAAGCGAGGGGGGCGTCTCAGATACGCAGTATTTT. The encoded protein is CASSQSEGGVSDTQYF.

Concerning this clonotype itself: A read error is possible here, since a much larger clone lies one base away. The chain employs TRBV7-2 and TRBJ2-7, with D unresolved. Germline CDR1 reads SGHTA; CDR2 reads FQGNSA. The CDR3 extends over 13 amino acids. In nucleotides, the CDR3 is TGTGCCAGCAGCTTAGTGTCAAACTACGAGCAGGACTTC. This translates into CASSLVSNYEQDF.

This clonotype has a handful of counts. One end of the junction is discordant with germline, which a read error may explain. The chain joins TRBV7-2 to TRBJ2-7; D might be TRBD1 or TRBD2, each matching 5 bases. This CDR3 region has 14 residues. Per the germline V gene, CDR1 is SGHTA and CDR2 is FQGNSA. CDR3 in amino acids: CASSLRGRAYDQYF. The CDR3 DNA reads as TGTGCCAGCAGCCTCCGGGGCAGGGCCTACGATCAGTACTTC.

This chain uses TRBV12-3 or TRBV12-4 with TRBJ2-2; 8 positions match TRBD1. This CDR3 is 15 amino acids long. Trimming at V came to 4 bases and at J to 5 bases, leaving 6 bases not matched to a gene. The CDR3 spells CASSSGQGATGELFF. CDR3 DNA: TGTGCCAGCAGTTCCGGACAGGGAGCTACCGGGGAGCTGTTTTTT.

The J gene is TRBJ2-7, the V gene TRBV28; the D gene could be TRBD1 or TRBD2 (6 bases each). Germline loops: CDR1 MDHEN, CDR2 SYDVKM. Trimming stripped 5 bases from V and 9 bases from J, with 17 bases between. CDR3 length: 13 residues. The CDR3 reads CASSTGLPGAQYF. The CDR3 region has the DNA TGTGCCAGCAGTACGGGACTTCCAGGGGCGCAGTACTTC.

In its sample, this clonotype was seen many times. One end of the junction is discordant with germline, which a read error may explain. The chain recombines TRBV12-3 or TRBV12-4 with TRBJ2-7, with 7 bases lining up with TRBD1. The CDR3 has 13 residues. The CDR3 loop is CGCRQGASCEQYF. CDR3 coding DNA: TGCGGGTGCCGACAGGGAGCCTCCTGCGAGCAGTACTTC.

The CDR3 nucleotides are TGCAGTGTGAGGCAGGACAGGTTAATATATTTT. Amino acids: CSVRQDRLIYF. J is TRBJ1-3 and V is TRBV20-1; 7 nucleotides match TRBD1. V dropped 7 bases and J dropped 13; count of bases not matched to a gene: 10. The V gene's germline CDR1 is DFQATT and CDR2 SNEGSKA (reference sequence). CDR3 length: 11 amino acids.

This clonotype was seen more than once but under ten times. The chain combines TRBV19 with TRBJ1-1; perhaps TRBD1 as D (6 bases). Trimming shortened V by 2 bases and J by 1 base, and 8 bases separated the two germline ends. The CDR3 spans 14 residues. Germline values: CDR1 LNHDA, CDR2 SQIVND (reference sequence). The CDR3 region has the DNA TGTGCCAGTAGTATAAGCAGGGGGAACACTGAAGCTTTCTTT. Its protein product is CASSISRGNTEAFF. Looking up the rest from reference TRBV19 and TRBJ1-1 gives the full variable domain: DGGITQSPKYLFRKEGQNVTLSCEQNLNHDAMYWYRQDPGQGLRLIYYSQIVNDFQKGDIAEGYSVSREKKESFPLTVTSAQKNPTAFYLCASSISRGNTEAFFGQGTRLTVV.

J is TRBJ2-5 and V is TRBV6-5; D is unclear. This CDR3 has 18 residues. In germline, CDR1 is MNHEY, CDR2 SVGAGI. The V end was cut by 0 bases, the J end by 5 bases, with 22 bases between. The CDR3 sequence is CASSYSFFLAAPRETQYF. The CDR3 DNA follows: TGTGCCAGCAGTTACTCGTTCTTTCTTGCAGCCCCCCGGGAGACCCAGTACTTC.

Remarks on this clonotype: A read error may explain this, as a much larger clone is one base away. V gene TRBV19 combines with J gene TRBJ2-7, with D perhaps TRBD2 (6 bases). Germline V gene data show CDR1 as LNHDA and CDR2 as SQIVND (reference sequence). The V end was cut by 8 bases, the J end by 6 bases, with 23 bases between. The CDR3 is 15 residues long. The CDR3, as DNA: TGTGCCAGTGGTGGCTGGGAGGCGAACCCTCGCGAGCAGTACTTC. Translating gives CASGGWEANPREQYF. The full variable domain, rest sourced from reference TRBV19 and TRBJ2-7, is DGGITQSPKYLFRKEGQNVTLSCEQNLNHDAMYWYRQDPGQGLRLIYYSQIVNDFQKGDIAEGYSVSREKKESFPLTVTSAQKNPTAFYLCASGGWEANPREQYFGPGTRLTVT.

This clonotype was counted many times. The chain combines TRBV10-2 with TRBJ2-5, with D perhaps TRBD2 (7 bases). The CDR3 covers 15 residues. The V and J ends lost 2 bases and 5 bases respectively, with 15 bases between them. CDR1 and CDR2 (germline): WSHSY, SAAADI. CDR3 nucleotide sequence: TGCGCCAGCAGTGAGCGTAGGGGGGGAGAGGAGACCCAGTACTTC. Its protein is CASSERRGGEETQYF.

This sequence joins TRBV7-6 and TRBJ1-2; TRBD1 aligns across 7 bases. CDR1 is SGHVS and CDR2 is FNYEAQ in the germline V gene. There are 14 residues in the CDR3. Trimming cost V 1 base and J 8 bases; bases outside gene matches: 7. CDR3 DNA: TGTGCCAGCAGCTTAGGAGAGGGGGCTCGAGGCTACACCTTC. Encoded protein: CASSLGEGARGYTF.

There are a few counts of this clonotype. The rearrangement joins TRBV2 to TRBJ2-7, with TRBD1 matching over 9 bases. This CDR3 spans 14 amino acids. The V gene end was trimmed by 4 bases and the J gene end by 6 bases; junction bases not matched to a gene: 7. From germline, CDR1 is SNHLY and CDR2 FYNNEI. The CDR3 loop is CASSVGTGRVEQYF. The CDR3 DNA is TGTGCCAGCAGTGTTGGGACAGGGCGGGTCGAGCAGTACTTC.

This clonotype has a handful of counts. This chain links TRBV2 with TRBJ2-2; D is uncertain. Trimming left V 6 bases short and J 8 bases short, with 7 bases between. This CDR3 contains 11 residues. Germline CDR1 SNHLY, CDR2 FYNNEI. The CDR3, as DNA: TGTGCCAGCAGACCTTCTGGGGAGCTGTTTTTT. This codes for CASRPSGELFF.

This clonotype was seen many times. The CDR3 region is CSASPALGEIEAFF. CDR3 coding DNA: TGCAGTGCTAGTCCCGCCCTGGGCGAAATAGAAGCTTTCTTT. J is TRBJ1-1 and V is TRBV20-1; D uncertain. The germline V gene encodes CDR1 DFQATT and CDR2 SNEGSKA (reference sequence). CDR3 size: 14 residues. The germline V and J ends were trimmed by 3 bases and 8 bases, with 19 bases remaining between them.

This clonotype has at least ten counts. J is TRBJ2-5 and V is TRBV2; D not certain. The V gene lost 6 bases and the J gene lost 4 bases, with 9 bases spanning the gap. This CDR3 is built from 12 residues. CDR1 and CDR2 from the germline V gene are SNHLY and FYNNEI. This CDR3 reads CASRSPIETQYF. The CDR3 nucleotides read TGTGCCAGCAGGAGCCCAATAGAGACCCAGTACTTC.

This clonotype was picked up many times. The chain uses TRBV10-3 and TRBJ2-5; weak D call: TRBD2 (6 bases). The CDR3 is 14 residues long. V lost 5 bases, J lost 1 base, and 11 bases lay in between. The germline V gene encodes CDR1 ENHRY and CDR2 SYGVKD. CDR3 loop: CAISLGGAQETQYF. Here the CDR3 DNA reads TGTGCCATCAGTCTGGGGGGTGCCCAAGAGACCCAGTACTTC.

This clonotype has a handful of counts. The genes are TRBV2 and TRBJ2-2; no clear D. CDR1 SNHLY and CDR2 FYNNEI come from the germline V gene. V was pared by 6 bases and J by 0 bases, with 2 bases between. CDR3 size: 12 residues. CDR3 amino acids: CASRSNTGELFF. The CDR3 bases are TGTGCCAGCAGGTCGAACACCGGGGAGCTGTTTTTT.

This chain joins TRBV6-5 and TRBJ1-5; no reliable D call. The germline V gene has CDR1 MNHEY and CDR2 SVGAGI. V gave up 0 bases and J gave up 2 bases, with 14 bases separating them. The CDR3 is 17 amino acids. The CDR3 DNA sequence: TGTGCCAGCAGTTACTCGGCCCCGTTCACGGGCAATCAGCCCCAGCATTTT. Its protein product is CASSYSAPFTGNQPQHF.

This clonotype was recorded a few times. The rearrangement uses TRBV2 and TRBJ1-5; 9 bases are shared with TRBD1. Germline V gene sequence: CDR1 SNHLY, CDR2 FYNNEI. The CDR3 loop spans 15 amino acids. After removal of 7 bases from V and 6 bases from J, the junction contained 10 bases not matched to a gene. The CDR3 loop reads CASKSTGGLGQPQHF. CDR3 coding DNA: TGTGCCAGCAAATCGACAGGGGGGTTAGGTCAGCCCCAGCATTTT.

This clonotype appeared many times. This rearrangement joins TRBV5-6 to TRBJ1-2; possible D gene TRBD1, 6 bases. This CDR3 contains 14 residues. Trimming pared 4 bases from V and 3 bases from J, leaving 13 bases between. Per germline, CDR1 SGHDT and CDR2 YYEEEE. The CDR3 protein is CASSLTDRDYGYTF. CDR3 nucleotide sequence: TGTGCCAGCAGCCTGACGGACAGAGACTATGGCTACACCTTC.

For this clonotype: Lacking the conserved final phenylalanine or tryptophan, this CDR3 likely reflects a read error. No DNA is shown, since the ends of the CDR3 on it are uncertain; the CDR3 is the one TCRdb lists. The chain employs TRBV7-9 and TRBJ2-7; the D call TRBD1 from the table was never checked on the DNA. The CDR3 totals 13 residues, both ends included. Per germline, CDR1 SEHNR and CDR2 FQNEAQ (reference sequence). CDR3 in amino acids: CASSLGSGDLRFL.